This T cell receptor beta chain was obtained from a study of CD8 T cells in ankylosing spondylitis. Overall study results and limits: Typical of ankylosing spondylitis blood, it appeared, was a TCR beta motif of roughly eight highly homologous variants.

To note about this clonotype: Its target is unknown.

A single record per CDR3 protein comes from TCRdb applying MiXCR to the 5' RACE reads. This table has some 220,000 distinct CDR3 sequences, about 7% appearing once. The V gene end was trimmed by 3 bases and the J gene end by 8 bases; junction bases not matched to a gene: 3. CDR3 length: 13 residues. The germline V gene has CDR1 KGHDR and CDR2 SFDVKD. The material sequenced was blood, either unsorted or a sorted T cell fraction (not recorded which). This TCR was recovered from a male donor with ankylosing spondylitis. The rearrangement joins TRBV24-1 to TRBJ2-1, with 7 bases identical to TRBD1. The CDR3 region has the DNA TGTGCCACCAGTGATGGACAGGTCCATGAGCAGTTCTTC. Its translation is CATSDGQVHEQFF.